This T cell receptor beta chain was captured in a study of control samples from healthy donors and cancer patients. The CDR3 extends over 15 amino acids. From germline, CDR1 is MDHEN and CDR2 SYDVKM. Trimming at V came to 6 bases and at J to 7 bases, leaving 6 bases not matched to a gene. Using immunoSEQ multiplex PCR, the repertoire was profiled, and TCRdb retains in-frame clones only, with some absent. The repertoire holds 150,000 to 200,000 clones, with around nine tenths as singletons. The sample holds one count of this clone. Sequenced sample: blood. This rearrangement joins TRBV28 to TRBJ2-1; 13 bases are a match to TRBD2. The origin of this receptor is a man younger than 35 in good health. The CDR3, as DNA: TGTGCCAGCAGGCCACTAGCGGGGGGGCCAAATGAGCAGTTCTTC. Its translation: CASRPLAGGPNEQFF.